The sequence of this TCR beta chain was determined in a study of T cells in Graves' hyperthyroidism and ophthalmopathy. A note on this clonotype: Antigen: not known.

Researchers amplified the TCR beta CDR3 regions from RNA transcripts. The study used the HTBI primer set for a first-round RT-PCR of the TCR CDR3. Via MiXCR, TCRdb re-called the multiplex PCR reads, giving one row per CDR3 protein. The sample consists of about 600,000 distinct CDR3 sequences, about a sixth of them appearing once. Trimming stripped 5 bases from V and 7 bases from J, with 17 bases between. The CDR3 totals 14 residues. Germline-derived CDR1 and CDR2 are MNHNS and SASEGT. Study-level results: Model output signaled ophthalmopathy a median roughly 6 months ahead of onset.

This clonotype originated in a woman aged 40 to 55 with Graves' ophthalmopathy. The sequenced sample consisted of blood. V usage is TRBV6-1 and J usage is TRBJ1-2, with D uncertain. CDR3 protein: CASSFGGRVGGYTF. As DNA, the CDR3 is TGTGCCAGCAGTTTCGGCGGCCGCGTAGGTGGCTACACCTTC.